This T cell receptor (beta chain) was sequenced for a study of T cells in Graves' hyperthyroidism and ophthalmopathy (dated by TCRdb to the late 2010s). With respect to the entire study: Peripheral blood samples were taken at initial diagnosis, before any treatment was given. To identify distinguishing TCR V-J signatures, a discovery cohort of 100 or so patients was used, comprising fewer than 45 with Graves' ophthalmopathy and under 60 with stable Graves' hyperthyroidism. Prospective prediction of ophthalmopathy was tested in an independent validation cohort of 18 to 20 hyperthyroidism patients and around 16 patients who later progressed to ophthalmopathy. The roughly 100 discovery patients were divided at random into training and test sets in a 7:3 ratio. In addition, the study compared T-cell repertoires in thyroid tissue and in blood from roughly six Graves' hyperthyroidism patients. After sampling, hyperthyroidism patients received methimazole starting at 30 mg daily, and ophthalmopathy patients received high-dose intravenous methylprednisolone. According to the paper, TCR Vbeta CDR3 sequencing was carried out on some 130 peripheral blood samples, which came from more than 40 ophthalmopathy, 75 or so hyperthyroidism and approximately 17 progressor patients. The study at large found these results: Ophthalmopathy was separated from stable hyperthyroidism by a 13 V-J signature model, with over 85% sensitivity and about 81% specificity obtained in cross-validation and 80%/75% obtained in testing. No statistical method was used to fix the sample size in advance, and group allocation was not hidden from the investigators. Most expanded thyroid clonotypes (frequency above 0.001) were also detected in blood, suggesting blood repertoires may reflect thyroid immune responses. In validation, the model predicted progression to ophthalmopathy a median of roughly 6.5 months before onset, with around 70% sensitivity and 72.22% specificity.

TCR beta CDR3 regions were amplified from RNA transcripts. The TCR CDR3 was subjected to a first round of RT-PCR using the HTBI primer set and the Qiagen OneStep RT-PCR kit. The libraries were constructed in a second round of multiplex PCR and then size-selected and purified. The libraries were sequenced on an Illumina HiSeq2000 using paired-end 100 bp reads. As for the original processing: SOAPnuke was used to process the raw data, throwing out any read that contained adapters or uncalled bases, had a mean Phred below 15, or lacked an exact constant-primer or identifier match. High-quality paired reads were merged using COPE v1.2.5, and each unique nucleotide sequence was defined as a clonotype. MiTCR v1.1 was used to align the clonotypes against IMGT TRBV, TRBD and TRBJ reference segments. Only V-J combinations with frequency above 0.0001, covering roughly 99% of repertoires, were analysed. A TCS score was defined as the ratio of F50 (clonal expansion) to E x V (chaos), with BLOSUM62-based TCRdist applied between CDR3 peptides within each V-J. Welch's t-statistics and random forest reduced 514 V-J features to about 13, which were used in a naive Bayes classifier (R e1071). The Morisita-Horn index was used to measure how similar the thyroid and blood repertoires were. The raw public data were reprocessed by TCRdb itself: fastp quality trimming at Q25, MiXCR clonotype calling, in-frame beta chains only. Rows matching on CDR3 protein sequence are summarized as one entry with the most common DNA and genes. The V and J calls, along with clone size, are taken from TCRdb and not from the paper's own processing. The sample has around 760,000 distinct CDR3 sequences on record, around a third of them singletons. 30% to 40% of the sample goes to the ten largest clones.

The V end gives up 6 bases and the J end 2 bases, leaving 6 bases in the junction not matched to a gene. Measured from the cysteine to the phenylalanine, the CDR3 is 14 residues long. The only DNA kept is the CDR3, 42 bases in frame from the first base. As concerns this clonotype: Its target antigen remains unknown. No qualities accompany the bases; no much larger clone lies one base away.

A patient counted as having stable Graves' hyperthyroidism if no progression to ophthalmopathy occurred over 18 months of follow-up. Hyperthyroidism patients were newly diagnosed, had a disease duration of under 2 months, and were aged 18 to 65 years. Any patient with an uncontrolled infection, another autoimmune disease, pregnancy or lactation was excluded. Clinical symptoms, serum thyroxine and TRAb, thyroid ultrasound, and orbital computed tomography formed the basis for the diagnoses. PBMCs were isolated from more than 9 ml of fresh peripheral blood by Ficoll-Paque density gradient centrifugation. Trizol reagent was used to extract total RNA, and RNA quality was then checked on an Agilent 2100 Bioanalyzer.

Sequenced input: blood. The clonotype comes from a woman in her 40s with Graves' hyperthyroidism. This chain is built from TRBV12-3 or TRBV12-4 and TRBJ1-2, and 7 junctional nucleotides match TRBD1. The bases read TGTGCCAGCAGGCCGGGACAGACCAACTATGGCTACACCTTC. Translated, this is CASRPGQTNYGYTF.